The clone carrying this TCR beta chain was seen ten or more times. Its antigen is not known. Through template switching, a universal primer site was introduced, and the cDNA contained unique molecular identifiers. TCRdb reprocessed the 5' RACE reads with MiXCR, giving one entry per CDR3 protein. Found here are around 280,000 distinct CDR3 sequences, less than 9% of them singletons; the top ten hold less than 2.5%. The source of the sample is a study of identical twins. Study conclusions and caveats: Zero-insertion results could be subject to partial confounding by invariant MAIT and iNKT cells.

CDR1 is DFQATT and CDR2 is SNEGSKA in the germline V gene (reference sequence). The CDR3 extends over 17 amino acids. The ends were cut back, 1 base at V and 2 bases at J, with 19 bases in the middle. This sample also belongs to another study, concerning yellow fever vaccine responses in identical twins. As reported in that work: Twins reportedly showed a vaccine T cell response that seemed partly convergent and partly personalized.

The receptor was derived from a woman under 30 in good health. Sequencing was done on a sample of memory (CD45RO+) T cells sorted from blood. The chain combines TRBV20-1 with TRBJ2-3; possible D gene TRBD2, 6 bases. CDR3 in amino acids: CSARAQLIGGNTDTQYF. CDR3 sequence (DNA): TGCAGTGCTAGAGCCCAACTAATCGGGGGAAACACAGATACGCAGTATTTT.